This entry lists 28 T cell receptor beta chains sequenced from one sample in a study of naive and memory T cell subsets (dated by TCRdb to the late 2010s). The library was built by means of 5' RACE. The data were produced on an Illumina MiSeq. Four rounds of PCR, run with the SP2 primer together with nested alpha and beta constant region primers, were used to amplify the ligated cDNA. Using fastp trimming at Q25 and MiXCR clonotype assembly, TCRdb reanalyzed the public sequencing data and kept in-frame beta chains. Rows are unified per CDR3 protein, each entry keeping the most common DNA and genes. This sample comprises roughly 48,000 distinct CDR3 sequences, approximately 4.8% of them detected only once. More than 0.75% of the sample lies in the top ten. Using 3' ligation of a UMI-containing oligonucleotide to TCR cDNA, the study laid out a robust and sensitive protocol to amplify, sequence and analyze TCRs.

The receptors originated from a female donor in good health.

This clonotype occurred many times. The gene calls are TRBV24-1 and TRBJ2-5, with D possibly being TRBD2 (5 bases). The CDR3 contains 14 residues. V lost 6 bases and J 5 bases, leaving 15 bases between the germline ends. CDR1 and CDR2 (germline): KGHDR, SFDVKD. The DNA for the CDR3 is TGTGCCACCAGTAGCGGCTTCTTCCCCGAGACCCAGTACTTC. This sequence encodes CATSSGFFPETQYF.

This clonotype was detected many times. This chain links TRBV21-1 with TRBJ1-1. TRBV21-1 is noted as a pseudogene. The length of the CDR3 is 13 residues. The DNA for the CDR3 is TGTGCCAGCGGGAGTGCGTATTACACTGAAGCTTTCTTT. Protein: CASGSAYYTEAFF.

This clonotype was seen at least ten times. This chain connects TRBV3-1 to TRBJ2-1; 9 bases line up with TRBD2. After removal of 7 bases from V and 6 bases from J, the junction contained 7 bases not matched to a gene. This CDR3 has 14 amino acids. Germline CDR1 LGHDT, CDR2 YNNKEL (reference sequence). CDR3 sequence (DNA): TGTGCCAGCAACCCGACTAGCGGAGCCAATGAGCAGTTCTTC. Encoded protein: CASNPTSGANEQFF.

This clonotype was recorded many times. This chain joins TRBV25-1 and TRBJ1-6; D is undetermined. The CDR3 has 14 residues. V dropped 1 base and J dropped 9 bases, with 10 bases sitting between them. Per germline, CDR1 MGHDK and CDR2 SYGVNS. The CDR3 nucleotides are TGTGCCAGCAGTGAATTAGGGCCTAGTTCACCCCTCCACTTT. Encoded protein: CASSELGPSSPLHF. The whole variable domain, filled in from reference TRBV25-1 and TRBJ1-6, reads EADIYQTPRYLVIGTGKKITLECSQTMGHDKMYWYQQDPGMELHLIHYSYGVNSTEKGDLSSESTVSRIRTEHFPLTLESARPSHTSQYLCASSELGPSSPLHFGNGTRLTVT.

This clonotype came up many times. The rearrangement links TRBV19 to TRBJ2-7; 9 positions match TRBD2. From germline, CDR1 is LNHDA and CDR2 SQIVND (reference sequence). This CDR3 contains 15 residues. CDR3: CAPGKRAGGPYEQYF. In DNA, the CDR3 is TGTGCACCGGGAAAGAGGGCGGGAGGGCCCTACGAGCAGTACTTC.

This clonotype has a count of ten or more. J is TRBJ2-2 and V is TRBV10-2; possibly TRBD2 for D (6 bases). The CDR3 has 14 amino acids. V lost 8 bases and J lost 3, with 13 bases in between. Germline loops: CDR1 WSHSY, CDR2 SAAADI. The CDR3 region has the DNA TGCGCCAGCCGCGGGGTCTCGGACACCGGGGAGCTGTTTTTT. Protein product: CASRGVSDTGELFF.

The V and J genes are TRBV28 and TRBJ2-7, with D possibly being TRBD1 (5 bases). Germline CDR1 is MDHEN and CDR2 is SYDVKM. The CDR3 runs to 13 residues. The V end was cut by 9 bases, the J end by 4 bases, with 16 bases between. The DNA for the CDR3 is TGTGCCAGTTGGGGCAGGGTCAGATACGAGCAGTACTTC. Protein product: CASWGRVRYEQYF.

This clonotype was recorded many times. The gene calls are TRBV25-1 and TRBJ2-7; D may match TRBD1 or TRBD2 (5 bases each). The ends were cut back, 11 bases at V and 1 base at J, with 12 bases in the middle. Germline V CDR1 and CDR2: MGHDK, SYGVNS. The CDR3 covers 12 residues. CDR3 loop: CAPRDGSYEQYF. DNA for the CDR3: TGTGCCCCCCGGGACGGTTCCTACGAGCAGTACTTC.

In this sample, this clonotype turned up many times. This rearrangement joins TRBV6-5 to TRBJ1-1, with D perhaps TRBD1 (6 bases). This CDR3 is built from 13 residues. V shed 6 bases and J shed 1 base, with 9 bases lying between them. Germline assignment: CDR1 MNHEY and CDR2 SVGAGI. The CDR3 loop is CASRGAANTEAFF. CDR3 nucleotide sequence: TGTGCCAGCAGGGGGGCTGCGAACACTGAAGCTTTCTTT.

This clonotype showed up just a few times. V usage is TRBV5-2 and J usage is TRBJ2-5; the table's D call TRBD2 went unverified against the DNA. TRBV5-2 is termed a pseudogene. The CDR3 totals 18 residues. The CDR3 here is CASSFDLLAGGAQETQYF. The CDR3 nucleotides read TGTGCCAGCAGCTTCGATCTCCTAGCGGGAGGGGCCCAAGAGACCCAGTACTTC.

This clonotype was seen at least ten times. The CDR3 protein is CASRAGAPYEQYF. CDR3 sequence (DNA): TGTGCCAGCAGAGCAGGGGCGCCCTACGAGCAGTACTTC. The chain employs TRBV6-2 or TRBV6-3 and TRBJ2-7; maybe TRBD1 (6 bases). From germline, CDR1 is MNHEY and CDR2 SVGEGT. This CDR3 has 13 amino acids. The germline V and J ends were trimmed by 6 bases and 2 bases, with 11 bases remaining between them.

This clonotype was seen at least ten times. The rearrangement links TRBV12-3 or TRBV12-4 to TRBJ2-1, with D possibly matching TRBD2 (6 bases). This CDR3 contains 15 residues. Trimming pared 5 bases from V and 6 bases from J, leaving 17 bases between. CDR3 amino acids: CASSPRDSIGNEQFF. The DNA of the CDR3 is TGTGCCAGCAGTCCCCGGGACTCTATCGGCAATGAGCAGTTCTTC.

This clonotype was found many times. This rearrangement joins TRBV28 to TRBJ1-6; D may be TRBD1 (5 bases). CDR1 is MDHEN and CDR2 is SYDVKM in the germline V gene. The CDR3 length is 10 residues. The V gene lost 11 bases and the J gene lost 14 bases, with 13 bases spanning the gap. For the CDR3, the DNA is TGTGCCTTCGGGACGGCTACCCTCCACTTT. Amino acid sequence: CAFGTATLHF.

This clonotype was seen at least ten times. CDR3 nucleotide sequence: TGTGCCACCAGTAGAGGGAGGCTAGCGATCCAAGAGACCCAGTACTTC. This sequence encodes CATSRGRLAIQETQYF. The gene calls are TRBV24-1 and TRBJ2-5; maybe TRBD2 (6 bases). Between the trimmed V and J ends, which lost 6 bases and 1 base, there was a span of 17 bases. Germline-derived CDR1 and CDR2 are KGHDR and SFDVKD. CDR3 length: 16 amino acids.

By sample share, this clonotype is medium-sized. This rearrangement joins TRBV29-1 to TRBJ2-6; no reliable D call. From germline, CDR1 is SQVTM and CDR2 ANQGSEA. V lost 2 bases, J lost 7 bases, and 9 bases lay in between. The CDR3 runs 13 residues. CDR3 region: CSVEISGANVLTF. CDR3 bases: TGCAGCGTTGAAATCAGTGGAGCCAACGTCCTGACTTTC.

This clonotype occurred many times. The chain combines TRBV28 with TRBJ2-5; 9 positions match TRBD2. Losses at the gene ends were 4 bases for V and 5 bases for J; bases not matched to a gene: 17. The CDR3 runs 18 residues. Germline lookup yields CDR1 MDHEN and CDR2 SYDVKM. DNA for the CDR3: TGTGCCAGCAGTTCGGGGTCGAGGCTAGCGGGAATGACGGAGACCCAGTACTTC. As protein: CASSSGSRLAGMTETQYF.

This clonotype has ten or more counts. The J gene is TRBJ2-2, the V gene TRBV5-1; D perhaps matches TRBD2 (5 bases). The V gene lost 4 bases and the J gene lost 7 bases, with 20 bases spanning the gap. CDR3 length equals 16 residues. The germline V gene has CDR1 SGHRS and CDR2 YFSETQ. The CDR3 DNA follows: TGCGCCAGCAGCAAAGACGGGCTAGCCTCCAGCGGGGAGCTGTTTTTT. Residues: CASSKDGLASSGELFF.

This clonotype was seen many times. The chain links TRBV4-3 to TRBJ1-4; D might be TRBD1 (6 bases). V lost 2 bases and J 6 bases, leaving 22 bases between the germline ends. CDR3 size: 18 residues. Germline V lookup: CDR1 LGHNA, CDR2 YSLEER. The CDR3 DNA follows: TGCGCCAGCAGCCAAAGCCTGGGATACAGGGCCCAAGATGAAAAACTGTTTTTT. The encoded protein is CASSQSLGYRAQDEKLFF.

This clonotype was seen repeatedly, ten times or more. The gene calls are TRBV24-1 and TRBJ2-3; 11 bases match TRBD2. V was pared by 4 bases and J by 4 bases, with 6 bases of the junction left unmatched. Germline V lookup: CDR1 KGHDR, CDR2 SFDVKD. The CDR3 consists of 16 residues. CDR3 DNA sequence: TGTGCCACCAGTGAATCCGGACTAGCGGGCCCAGATACGCAGTATTTT. Protein product: CATSESGLAGPDTQYF.

There are a few counts of this clonotype. The V call is TRBV4-2, the J call TRBJ2-7; TRBD1 agrees at 8 bases. After removal of 5 bases from V and 3 bases from J, the junction contained 6 bases not matched to a gene. Per the germline V gene, CDR1 is LGHNA and CDR2 is YNFKEQ. This CDR3 spans 14 amino acids. In DNA form, the CDR3 reads TGTGCCAGCAGCATAGGACAGGGAGGCTACGAGCAGTACTTC. It codes for CASSIGQGGYEQYF.

The sample holds many counts of this clonotype. The J gene is TRBJ2-7, the V gene TRBV30; no firm D call. The germline V gene has CDR1 GTSNPN and CDR2 SVGIG (reference sequence). The CDR3 has 12 residues. The V gene lost 4 bases and the J gene lost 2 bases, with 9 bases spanning the gap. The CDR3 nucleotides read TGTGCCTGGAATCACGGAACCTACGAGCAGTACTTC. Encoded protein: CAWNHGTYEQYF. The full variable domain, in which reference TRBV30 and TRBJ2-7 provide the parts outside the CDR3, is SQTIHQWPATLVQPVGSPLSLECTVEGTSNPNLYWYRQAAGRGLQLLFYSVGIGQISSEVPQNLSASRPQDRQFILSSKKLLLSDSGFYLCAWNHGTYEQYFGPGTRLTVT.

This clonotype was counted ten times or more. CDR3 sequence: CASSLPSGGATIKKHMDTQYF. CDR3 bases: TGCGCCAGCAGCTTGCCATCGGGGGGGGCCACAATAAAAAAACACATGGATACGCAGTATTTT. J is TRBJ2-3 and V is TRBV5-1, with TRBD2 matching 8 bases. V lost 1 base to trimming and J lost 6 bases; unmatched junction nucleotides: 25. CDR1 and CDR2 from the germline V gene are SGHRS and YFSETQ. The CDR3 totals 21 residues.

This sequence joins TRBV12-3 or TRBV12-4 and TRBJ2-3; 13 nucleotides line up with TRBD2. The CDR3 has 22 amino acids. After removal of 6 bases from V and 4 bases from J, the junction contained 25 bases not matched to a gene. CDR3 region: CASRPGIYPGLAGLPGSDTQYF. The CDR3 DNA reads as TGTGCCAGCAGACCCGGGATATACCCGGGACTAGCGGGACTCCCGGGCTCAGATACGCAGTATTTT.

This clonotype has a count of ten or more. The genes are TRBV24-1 and TRBJ2-3; no clear D gene. The CDR3 runs 16 residues. Germline values: CDR1 KGHDR, CDR2 SFDVKD. V was trimmed by 2 bases and J by 0 bases, leaving 11 bases between them. CDR3 nucleotide sequence: TGTGCCACCAGTGATTGGACGGGCCGTAGCACAGATACGCAGTATTTT. It specifies CATSDWTGRSTDTQYF.

This clonotype has a handful of counts. The genes are TRBV27 and TRBJ2-2; the D is unclear. Trimming stripped 4 bases from V and 7 bases from J, with 4 bases between. CDR3 size: 11 residues. Germline V gene lookup returns CDR1 MNHEY and CDR2 SMNVEV (reference sequence). The CDR3 sequence: CASSCGGELFF. As DNA, the CDR3 is TGTGCCAGCAGTTGCGGCGGGGAGCTGTTTTTT.

In its sample, this clonotype was seen many times. The CDR3 sequence is CASRQSSSSYNEQFF. The CDR3 DNA reads TGTGCCAGCCGACAGAGTTCGAGCTCCTACAATGAGCAGTTCTTC. This sequence joins TRBV19 and TRBJ2-1; the D gene is possibly TRBD1 (5 bases). The V end was cut by 9 bases, the J end by 0 bases, with 15 bases between. CDR3 length: 15 amino acids. Germline-derived CDR1 and CDR2 are LNHDA and SQIVND (reference sequence).

This clonotype was counted between two and nine times. The chain uses TRBV28 and TRBJ2-5, with no clear D. Germline CDR1 reads MDHEN; CDR2 reads SYDVKM. The CDR3 totals 15 residues. V was cut by 3 bases and J by 3 bases, with 14 bases left in between. CDR3 region: CASSFFGGTEETQYF. The CDR3 DNA is TGTGCCAGCAGTTTCTTTGGCGGAACTGAAGAGACCCAGTACTTC.

For this clonotype: With a much larger clone just one base away, this may be a read error. V and J are TRBV30 and TRBJ1-2; possible D gene TRBD1, 5 bases. This CDR3 contains 14 residues. CDR1 and CDR2 from the germline V gene are GTSNPN and SVGIG (reference sequence). The CDR3 is CAWSLIGQGYGDTF. In DNA form, the CDR3 reads TGTGCCTGGAGTCTCATAGGACAAGGCTATGGCGACACCTTC.